The source of this TCR beta chain is a study of blood T cell repertoires in COVID-19. On the study more broadly: Collection of acute and convalescent COVID-19 samples took place in the United States, Italy and Spain. In each case, the material was cDNA or gDNA derived from T cells, B-cell-depleted T cells, or PBMCs.

V shed 4 bases and J 5 bases; nucleotides not matched to a gene: 14. Per the germline V gene, CDR1 is GTSNPN and CDR2 is SVGIG (reference sequence). The CDR3 contains 15 residues. In the authors' methods: Counts of nucleated cells, estimated from reference gene primer amplification, were obtained. Measured with immunoSEQ multiplex PCR; TCRdb has only the in-frame clones, and not every one. That table furnishes V, J and clone size, whereas the DNA furnished D and trimming. The sample has some 51,000 clones, about nine tenths seen once. This receptor was obtained from a man between 40 and 49 years old with acute or convalescent COVID-19. The chain employs TRBV30 and TRBJ2-7; 7 bases are a match to TRBD1. Sequenced: peripheral blood. CDR3 coding DNA: TGTGCCTGGACCCGCGGGCGGACAGGTTTCAACGAGCAGTACTTC. The encoded protein is CAWTRGRTGFNEQYF. The full variable domain, completed using reference TRBV30 and TRBJ2-7, is SQTIHQWPATLVQPVGSPLSLECTVEGTSNPNLYWYRQAAGRGLQLLFYSVGIGQISSEVPQNLSASRPQDRQFILSSKKLLLSDSGFYLCAWTRGRTGFNEQYFGPGTRLTVT.